The present T cell receptor beta chain was sequenced within a study of T cell responses to AZD1222 COVID-19 vaccine. TCRdb keeps only in-frame clones here, not all; method: immunoSEQ multiplex PCR. The sample consists of some 150,000 clones, approximately 92% of them appearing once. This clone appeared a single time. Its antigen remains unknown. CDR3 size: 16 residues. Trimming removed 0 bases from V and 7 bases from J; junction bases left unmatched: 12. Germline V gene lookup returns CDR1 SGHKS and CDR2 YYEKEE (reference sequence). Points from the study as a whole: Repertoire samples came only from after the peak T cell response. Only five or six AZD1222 recipients tested seropositive at baseline. It should be noted that donors were predominantly white British and more often female, and clonal diversity was possibly underestimated.

The rearrangement links TRBV5-5 to TRBJ2-7; 8 bases match TRBD1. The material was peripheral blood, obtained 28 days after the second AZD1222 dose. This receptor was identified in an adult who received the AZD1222 COVID-19 vaccine. The CDR3 sequence: CASSLGRSGGQEEQYF. The DNA for the CDR3 is TGTGCCAGCAGCTTGGGACGATCAGGGGGCCAAGAAGAGCAGTACTTC.